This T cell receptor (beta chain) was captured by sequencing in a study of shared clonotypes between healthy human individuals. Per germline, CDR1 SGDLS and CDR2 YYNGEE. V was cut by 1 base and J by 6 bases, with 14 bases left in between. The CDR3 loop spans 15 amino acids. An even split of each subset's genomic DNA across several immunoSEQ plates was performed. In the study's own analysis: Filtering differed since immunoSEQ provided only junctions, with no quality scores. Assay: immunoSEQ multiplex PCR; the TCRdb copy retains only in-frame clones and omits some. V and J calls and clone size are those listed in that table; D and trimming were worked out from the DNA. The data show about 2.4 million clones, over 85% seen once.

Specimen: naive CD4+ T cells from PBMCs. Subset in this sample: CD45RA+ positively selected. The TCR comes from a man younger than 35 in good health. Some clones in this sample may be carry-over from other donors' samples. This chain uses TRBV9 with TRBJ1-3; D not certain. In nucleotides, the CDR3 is TGTGCCAGCAGCGTATCATCTTCCTTCTTAAACACCATATATTTT. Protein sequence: CASSVSSSFLNTIYF.